Presented here are 19 T cell receptor beta chains from one specimen sequenced in a study of regulatory T cells in long-lasting Graves disease. Time point specified: newly diagnosed GD, antithyroid drugs for less than 3 months. After RNA was extracted from PBMCs, the TCR library was made from it. Libraries of TCR beta came from iRepertoire HTBI primers plus Arm-PCR of CDR3 regions. TCRdb used MiXCR to reprocess the multiplex PCR reads, holding one entry per CDR3 protein. Of some 490,000 distinct CDR3 sequences in the sample, around 13% were seen once. The data also belong to a second study, concerning T cells in Graves' hyperthyroidism and ophthalmopathy.

The material sequenced was peripheral blood mononuclear cells (PBMCs), taken at new diagnosis, from a patient treated with antithyroid drugs. The receptor source for this set is a woman aged 25 to 39 with Graves disease.

This chain links TRBV5-1 with TRBJ2-5, with TRBD2 matching over 7 bases. The V gene's germline CDR1 is SGHRS and CDR2 YFSETQ. The CDR3 consists of 15 residues. V gave up 4 bases and J gave up 5 bases; unmatched junction bases: 11. The chain's CDR3 is CASSPRPARGETQYF. CDR3 coding DNA: TGCGCCAGCAGCCCACGACCTGCGCGGGGGGAGACCCAGTACTTC.

The sample holds a few counts of this clonotype. The chain uses TRBV4-1 and TRBJ2-2; TRBD1 is a possible D gene (5 bases). CDR3 length: 15 residues. Germline V gene sequence: CDR1 MGHRA, CDR2 YSYEKL. V was pared by 0 bases and J by 10 bases, with 15 bases between. The CDR3 DNA reads as TGCGCCAGCAGCCAAGATATTCGAGACGGACAGGAGCTGTTTTTT. It encodes CASSQDIRDGQELFF.

As concerns this clonotype: Since a much larger clone is just one base distant, this may be a read error. The chain joins TRBV12-3 or TRBV12-4 to TRBJ2-1, with D perhaps TRBD2 (6 bases). The CDR3 length is 13 residues. The CDR3 protein is CASSLHGRDEQLF. DNA of the CDR3: TGTGCCAGCAGTTTACACGGGAGAGATGAGCAGCTCTTC.

This clonotype occurred many times. The J gene is TRBJ2-1, the V gene TRBV6-5, with 12 bases that match TRBD2. The CDR3 extends over 17 amino acids. The V gene's germline CDR1 is MNHEY and CDR2 SVGAGI. V was clipped by 2 bases and J by 15 bases; unmatched bases: 17. DNA of the CDR3: TGTGCCAGCAGTTACAAGCAGCCAGGGACTAGCGGGCTATTTCTGTTCTTC. Translation: CASSYKQPGTSGLFLFF.

This sequence joins TRBV28 and TRBJ2-4; D assignment may be TRBD1 or TRBD2 (5 bases each). V shed 5 bases and J shed 6 bases, with 20 bases lying between them. Germline V gene lookup returns CDR1 MDHEN and CDR2 SYDVKM. The CDR3 loop spans 16 amino acids. The DNA for the CDR3 is TGTGCCAGCAGTGCTATCCCCGGGACGGAGTTAAACATTCAGTACTTC. It specifies CASSAIPGTELNIQYF.

This sequence joins TRBV5-6 and TRBJ1-2, with D unclear. Per germline, CDR1 SGHDT and CDR2 YYEEEE. The CDR3 has 13 residues. V shed 4 bases and J shed 5 bases, with 12 bases lying between them. DNA for the CDR3: TGTGCCAGCAGCCCAGCCCGGGGATATGGCTACACCTTC. Amino acids: CASSPARGYGYTF.

This clonotype came up a few times. The V call is TRBV7-9, the J call TRBJ2-1; no firm D call. Trimming pared 5 bases from V and 8 bases from J, leaving 7 bases between. This CDR3 is built from 11 residues. The germline CDR1 and CDR2 sequences are SEHNR and FQNEAQ (reference sequence). The CDR3 reads CASSGGDEQFF. In nucleotides, the CDR3 is TGTGCCAGCAGCGGTGGAGATGAGCAGTTCTTC.

This clonotype was recorded a few times. CDR3 nucleotide sequence: TGTGCCAGCTCACCCTGGACAGGGGACGAGGCCGAGCAGTACTTC. It translates to CASSPWTGDEAEQYF. This chain links TRBV18 with TRBJ2-7; 9 bases are shared with TRBD1. The CDR3 loop spans 15 amino acids. Germline values: CDR1 KGHSH, CDR2 LQKENI. The V segment lost 3 bases and the J segment 6 bases; nucleotides outside the gene matches: 9.

Many counts were recorded for this clonotype. The genes are TRBV3-1 and TRBJ2-3, with D possibly matching TRBD2 (5 bases). Deletions cut 0 bases from V and 2 bases from J, with 15 bases between. The CDR3 length is 17 residues. Per germline, CDR1 LGHDT and CDR2 YNNKEL (reference sequence). This CDR3 is CASSQEGPAEPTDTQYF. The CDR3 DNA reads as TGTGCCAGCAGCCAAGAAGGGCCAGCGGAGCCCACAGATACGCAGTATTTT.

This clonotype was picked up many times. This chain connects TRBV12-3 or TRBV12-4 to TRBJ2-5; TRBD1 is a possible D gene (6 bases). Trimming took off 5 bases at V and 5 bases at J, with 15 bases between the two ends. The CDR3 runs to 14 residues. CDR3: CASSPGSGEETQYF. The CDR3 bases are TGTGCCAGCAGTCCGGGGTCAGGGGAGGAGACCCAGTACTTC.

Regarding this clonotype: At one end, the junction sequence differs from germline, possibly due to a read error. The chain combines TRBV6-1 with TRBJ1-1; no firm D call. CDR1 is MNHNS, CDR2 SASEGT, per germline. This CDR3 is built from 11 residues. Here the CDR3 reads CASSENTKAFF. CDR3 bases: TGTGCCAGCAGTGAAAACACTAAAGCTTTCTTT.

The table lists this clonotype with many counts. The chain uses TRBV12-3 or TRBV12-4 and TRBJ2-2; the match to TRBD2 covers 14 bases. The trim removed 6 bases at V and 6 bases at J, leaving 9 bases unmatched. CDR3 length equals 17 residues. Here the CDR3 DNA reads TGTGCCAGCAGCCAAGGGACTAGCGGGAGTTGGTCCGGGGAGCTGTTTTTT. Translation gives CASSQGTSGSWSGELFF.

This clonotype was recorded at least ten times. The rearrangement joins TRBV6-1 to TRBJ2-5; unclear D gene. V lost 5 bases to trimming and J lost 0 bases, with 16 bases between them. CDR1 is MNHNS, CDR2 SASEGT, per germline. The CDR3 is made up of 16 amino acids. CDR3 in amino acids: CASSRNSQTYQETQYF. As DNA, the CDR3 is TGTGCCAGCAGTCGGAACAGCCAAACTTACCAAGAGACCCAGTACTTC.

This clonotype was seen only a few times. The genes are TRBV11-2 and TRBJ1-3; maybe TRBD1 (6 bases). CDR1 is SGHAT, CDR2 FQNNGV, per germline. Trimming shortened V by 5 bases and J by 0 bases, and 17 bases separated the two germline ends. The CDR3 is 17 residues long. CDR3 in amino acids: CASSPWGQASSGNTIYF. For the CDR3, the DNA is TGTGCCAGCAGCCCGTGGGGGCAGGCAAGCTCTGGAAACACCATATATTTT.

This clonotype was recorded a few times. J is TRBJ1-2 and V is TRBV6-2 or TRBV6-3; no clear D. CDR3 length equals 14 residues. Trimming cost V 7 bases and J 2 bases, with 14 bases left between them. The germline V gene encodes CDR1 MNHEY and CDR2 SVGEGT. Here the CDR3 reads CASTPWDSNYGYTF. Here the CDR3 DNA reads TGTGCCAGCACTCCTTGGGATTCGAACTATGGCTACACCTTC.

This clonotype was recorded many times. The CDR3 region is CASSLAQYTGELFF. DNA for the CDR3: TGTGCCAGCAGTTTAGCGCAGTACACCGGGGAGCTGTTTTTT. The V and J genes are TRBV12-3 or TRBV12-4 and TRBJ2-2; no firm D call. The V end lost 0 bases, the J end lost 3 bases, and 5 bases lay between the germline ends. This CDR3 spans 14 amino acids.

This clonotype was seen repeatedly, ten times or more. The chain links TRBV6-5 to TRBJ2-3; 8 bases are shared with TRBD2. The CDR3 consists of 17 residues. Germline CDR1 is MNHEY and CDR2 is SVGAGI. V dropped 4 bases and J dropped 2; count of bases not matched to a gene: 11. Written as DNA, the CDR3 is TGTGCCAGCAGTTTTTCGCCGGTTAGCGGGATCACAGATACGCAGTATTTT. This translates into CASSFSPVSGITDTQYF.

This clonotype was seen repeatedly, ten times or more. The rearrangement joins TRBV27 to TRBJ2-3, with D perhaps matching TRBD2 (6 bases). Germline loops: CDR1 MNHEY, CDR2 SMNVEV (reference sequence). V was shortened by 8 bases and J by 1 base, with 25 bases between the two germline ends. The CDR3 is 18 amino acids. The CDR3 DNA sequence: TGTGCCAGCGGGCCCTGGCCGGGAGCCCACTCTCGCACAGATACGCAGTATTTT. This codes for CASGPWPGAHSRTDTQYF.

The table lists this clonotype with many counts. This chain joins TRBV28 and TRBJ1-5, with D tentatively TRBD1 (5 bases). This CDR3 is 19 amino acids long. CDR1 and CDR2 (germline): MDHEN, SYDVKM. V lost 5 bases and J lost 0, with 23 bases in between. In DNA, the CDR3 is TGTGCCAGCAGTCCGACCGGGACTTGGGCGATTTATAGCAATCAGCCCCAGCATTTT. This gives the protein CASSPTGTWAIYSNQPQHF.